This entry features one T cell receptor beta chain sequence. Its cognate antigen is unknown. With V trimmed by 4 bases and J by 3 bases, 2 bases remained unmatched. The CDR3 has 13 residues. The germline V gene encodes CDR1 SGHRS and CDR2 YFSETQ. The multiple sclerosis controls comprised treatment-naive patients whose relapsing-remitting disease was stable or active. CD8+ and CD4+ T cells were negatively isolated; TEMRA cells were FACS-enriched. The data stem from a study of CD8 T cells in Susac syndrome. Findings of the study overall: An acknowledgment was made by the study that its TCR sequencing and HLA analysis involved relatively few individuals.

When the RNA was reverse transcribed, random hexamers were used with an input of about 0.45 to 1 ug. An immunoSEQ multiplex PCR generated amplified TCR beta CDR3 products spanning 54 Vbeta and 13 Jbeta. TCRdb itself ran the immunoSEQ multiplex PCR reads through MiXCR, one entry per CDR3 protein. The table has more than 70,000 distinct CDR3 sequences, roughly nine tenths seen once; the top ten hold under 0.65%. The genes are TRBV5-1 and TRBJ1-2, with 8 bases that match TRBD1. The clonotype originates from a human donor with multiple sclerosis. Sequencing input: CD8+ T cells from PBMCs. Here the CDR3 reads CASSEDRDYGYTF. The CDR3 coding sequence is TGCGCCAGCAGCGAGGACAGGGACTATGGCTACACCTTC.